A selection of T cell receptor beta chains follows, all from one sample in a study of blood T cell repertoires in COVID-19. Clones were read by immunoSEQ multiplex PCR, and TCRdb kept only the in-frame ones, dropping some. The sample yields under 100,000 clones, 85% seen once. The sample comprised peripheral blood. Receptors originate from a woman between 65 and 79 years old with active or convalescent COVID-19. CDR3s include the opening cysteine and the closing phenylalanine or tryptophan. The D gene is left open where the match is weak. Some rows mark clone size as missing; the rest say once, few, many or name a class of expanded clone.

size | J | V | D | CDR3 | DNA
few | TRBJ1-1 | TRBV20-1 | NA | CSARAGKAFF | TGCAGTGCTAGGGCAGGGAAAGCTTTCTTT
NA | TRBJ2-1 | TRBV11-2 | TRBD2 | CASTLSAGTIHNEQFF | TGTGCCAGCACCCTTAGCGCAGGGACTATCCACAATGAGCAGTTCTTC
NA | TRBJ2-2 | TRBV6-2/TRBV6-3 | TRBD2 | CASSFLAGGPPGELFF | TGTGCCAGCAGTTTTTTAGCGGGGGGGCCCCCCGGGGAGCTGTTTTTT
NA | TRBJ1-1 | TRBV9 | NA | CASSFSGQGGHTEAFF | TGTGCCAGCAGCTTCTCGGGCCAAGGAGGTCACACTGAAGCTTTCTTT
once | TRBJ1-5 | TRBV6-2/TRBV6-3 | NA | CASSYSGGVQPQHF | TGTGCCAGCAGTTACTCGGGGGGGGTTCAGCCCCAGCATTTT
NA | TRBJ2-1 | TRBV5-1 | NA | CASSLGGGHSYNEQFF | TGCGCCAGCAGCTTGGGAGGCGGACACTCCTACAATGAGCAGTTCTTC
NA | TRBJ2-2 | TRBV23-1 | NA | CASSQPWQLTGELFF | TGCGCCAGCAGTCAACCGTGGCAGTTAACCGGGGAGCTGTTTTTT
NA | TRBJ1-2 | TRBV6-5 | NA | CASSSGSGVYGYTF | TGTGCCAGCAGTTCTGGCTCGGGGGTCTATGGCTACACCTTC
NA | TRBJ1-1 | TRBV28 | NA | CASSFPGGGTEAFF | TGTGCCAGCAGTTTTCCCGGGGGTGGCACTGAAGCTTTCTTT
NA | TRBJ1-6 | TRBV19 | TRBD1 | CASRGPGTGAEALHF | TGTGCCAGCAGAGGCCCCGGGACAGGGGCTGAGGCCCTCCACTTT
few | TRBJ2-2 | TRBV9 | NA | CASSVATGHTGELFF | TGTGCCAGCAGCGTAGCGACAGGCCACACCGGGGAGCTGTTTTTT
NA | TRBJ2-1 | TRBV7-2 | TRBD2 | CASSPSGGAVDEQFF | TGTGCCAGCAGCCCGAGCGGGGGGGCCGTCGATGAGCAGTTCTTC
NA | TRBJ2-7 | TRBV19 | NA | CASSRGGQSSYEQYF | TGTGCCAGTAGTAGAGGAGGACAGAGCTCCTACGAGCAGTACTTC
NA | TRBJ1-1 | TRBV9 | NA | CASSGQGGLNTEAFF | TGTGCCAGCAGCGGCCAGGGTGGTCTGAACACTGAAGCTTTCTTT
NA | TRBJ2-1 | TRBV7-2 | TRBD2 | CASSLTSGGARNEQFF | TGTGCCAGCAGCCTGACTAGCGGGGGGGCCCGGAATGAGCAGTTCTTC
NA | TRBJ1-2 | TRBV11-2 | TRBD1 | CASSLAFANRDRGHYGYTF | TGTGCCAGCAGCTTAGCCTTTGCGAACCGGGACAGGGGGCACTATGGCTACACCTTC
NA | TRBJ1-1 | TRBV7-9 | TRBD1 | CASSSRQGTNTEAFF | TGTGCCAGCAGCTCCAGACAGGGTACGAACACTGAAGCTTTCTTT
once | TRBJ2-3 | TRBV4-2 | NA | CASSQDLWRGLSTDTQYF | TGTGCCAGCAGCCAAGATTTATGGCGGGGGCTTAGCACAGATACGCAGTATTTT
once | TRBJ2-2 | TRBV5-1 | NA | CASSLAGWDTGELFF | TGCGCCAGCAGCTTGGCGGGGTGGGACACCGGGGAGCTGTTTTTT
NA | TRBJ2-2 | TRBV5-1 | NA | CASSISPGQNTGELFF | TGCGCCAGCAGTATCTCCCCGGGACAGAACACCGGGGAGCTGTTTTTT
NA | TRBJ1-2 | TRBV12-3/TRBV12-4 | TRBD1 | CASSLDRDGYTF | TGTGCCAGCAGTCTCGACAGGGACGGCTACACCTTC
NA | TRBJ1-2 | TRBV3-1/TRBV3-2 | NA | CASSQDLNSYGYTF | TGTGCCAGCAGCCAAGACCTTAACAGCTATGGCTACACCTTC
NA | TRBJ2-2 | TRBV7-6 | TRBD2 | CASSGGALTGELFF | TGTGCCAGTAGCGGGGGGGCGTTGACCGGGGAGCTGTTTTTT
NA | TRBJ2-3 | TRBV6-5 | TRBD2 | CASSRSGGSTDTQYF | TGTGCCAGCAGTCGTAGCGGGGGGAGCACAGATACGCAGTATTTT
NA | TRBJ2-5 | TRBV5-6 | NA | CASSFWGEKRPQYF | TGTGCCAGCAGCTTTTGGGGGGAGAAGAGACCCCAGTACTTC
NA | TRBJ2-3 | TRBV4-1 | TRBD2 | CASSQVPTSGGTDTQYF | TGCGCCAGCAGCCAAGTTCCGACTAGCGGGGGCACAGATACGCAGTATTTT
NA | TRBJ1-2 | TRBV5-4 | TRBD1 | CASSILGQGNYGYTF | TGTGCCAGCAGCATCTTGGGACAGGGGAACTATGGCTACACCTTC
NA | TRBJ1-1 | TRBV12-3/TRBV12-4 | TRBD1 | CASSAGGRLEAFF | TGTGCCAGCAGCGCAGGGGGCAGACTCGAAGCTTTCTTT
once | TRBJ1-1 | TRBV4-2 | TRBD1 | CASSQGDRDGTEAFF | TGTGCCAGCAGCCAAGGGGACAGGGATGGCACTGAAGCTTTCTTT
NA | TRBJ2-3 | TRBV27 | NA | CASRPQGSILTSTDTQYF | TGTGCCAGCAGACCCCAGGGCTCCATACTTACTAGCACAGATACGCAGTATTTT
NA | TRBJ1-2 | TRBV2 | TRBD1 | CASSRQGAIYGYTF | TGTGCCAGCAGTCGACAGGGGGCGATATATGGCTACACCTTC
few | TRBJ1-2 | TRBV19 | NA | CASSSSLNYGYTF | TGTGCCAGTAGTAGCTCCCTAAACTATGGCTACACCTTC
NA | TRBJ1-1 | TRBV3-1/TRBV3-2 | TRBD1 | CASSEGQRNTEAFF | TGTGCCAGCAGCGAGGGACAGAGGAACACTGAAGCTTTCTTT
NA | TRBJ1-1 | TRBV27 | NA | CASSLSKGVNTEAFF | TGTGCCAGCAGTTTATCGAAGGGGGTGAACACTGAAGCTTTCTTT
few | TRBJ1-4 | TRBV6-5 | NA | CASRSGATNEKLFF | TGTGCCAGCAGGAGCGGAGCAACTAATGAAAAACTGTTTTTT
NA | TRBJ1-1 | TRBV5-1 | NA | CASSRGGDTEAFF | TGCGCCAGCAGCAGAGGAGGGGACACTGAAGCTTTCTTT
few | TRBJ2-7 | TRBV7-9 | TRBD1 | CASSRDRSAPYEQYF | TGTGCCAGCAGTCGGGACAGGTCGGCTCCCTACGAGCAGTACTTC
few | TRBJ1-4 | TRBV11-1 | NA | CASSLGPDEKLFF | TGTGCCAGCAGCTTAGGCCCGGATGAAAAACTGTTTTTT
NA | TRBJ2-3 | TRBV11-3 | TRBD2 | CASSLRGGESDTQYF | TGTGCCAGCAGCTTACGGGGGGGCGAGTCAGATACGCAGTATTTT
NA | TRBJ1-1 | TRBV2 | TRBD1 | CASSQGVGTEAFF | TGTGCCAGCAGCCAGGGGGTGGGCACTGAAGCTTTCTTT
once | TRBJ1-2 | TRBV15 | NA | CATSSIRTEGYTF | TGTGCCACCAGCAGTATTAGGACAGAGGGCTACACCTTC
NA | TRBJ2-5 | TRBV10-3 | TRBD2 | CAISGLAGETQYF | TGTGCCATCAGTGGACTAGCGGGGGAGACCCAGTACTTC
NA | TRBJ2-5 | TRBV11-2 | NA | CASSPPGETQYF | TGTGCCAGCAGCCCACCGGGGGAGACCCAGTACTTC
NA | TRBJ1-4 | TRBV5-1 | TRBD1 | CASSFTGGATNEKLFF | TGCGCCAGCAGCTTTACAGGGGGGGCAACTAATGAAAAACTGTTTTTT
NA | TRBJ1-6 | TRBV4-1 | TRBD1 | CASSQGTGGLNSPLHF | TGCGCCAGCAGCCAAGGGACAGGGGGCCTTAATTCACCCCTCCACTTT
NA | TRBJ2-5 | TRBV7-2 | NA | CASSIQGSGETQYF | TGTGCCAGCAGTATCCAGGGGAGCGGAGAGACCCAGTACTTC
NA | TRBJ1-2 | TRBV2 | TRBD1 | CASSGDRDGGYTF | TGTGCCAGCAGTGGGGACAGGGATGGTGGCTACACCTTC
NA | TRBJ1-3 | TRBV6-5 | NA | CASSYGQTGNTIYF | TGTGCCAGCAGTTACGGGCAGACTGGAAACACCATATATTTT
few | TRBJ2-6 | TRBV28 | TRBD1 | CASSLQGAGANVLTF | TGTGCCAGCAGTTTACAGGGGGCTGGGGCCAACGTCCTGACTTTC
NA | TRBJ2-7 | TRBV24-1 | NA | CATSDSQTPTSYEQYF | TGTGCCACCAGTGATTCCCAGACACCCACTTCCTACGAGCAGTACTTC
NA | TRBJ2-2 | TRBV5-8 | NA | CASSQGLTRVANTGELFF | TGTGCCAGCAGCCAAGGACTAACTCGAGTTGCGAACACCGGGGAGCTGTTTTTT